This TCR beta chain was sequenced for a study of CD8+ T cells in alopecia areata (dated by TCRdb to 2016 to 2019). With regard to the full study: Treated patients were enrolled in an open-label pilot trial of oral tofacitinib, 5 to 10 mg twice daily, for moderate-to-severe alopecia areata. Tofacitinib was administered for 6 to 18 months, and 6 months of follow-up off drug were then conducted to assess delayed response and recurrence. High-throughput TCRbeta sequencing was used to examine T cell clonal expansion in alopecia areata in both the C3H/HeJ mouse model and human patients. On the human side, TCRbeta sequencing was run on scalp tissue and on sorted CD4+ and CD8+ peripheral blood T cells from healthy controls and from alopecia areata patients with either patchy or totalis/universalis disease. Tofacitinib-treated patients had biopsies at baseline and at 4 and 24 weeks of treatment, with a later scalp biopsy in several patients. Scalp clonality was compared among normal scalp (n=4), patchy alopecia areata scalp (n=8), and alopecia totalis/universalis scalp (n=8). RNA came from the PAXgene miRNA kit for fixed scalp, the miRNeasy kit for PBMCs, and the RNeasy kit for mouse skin. TCRbeta CDR3 regions were amplified by immunoSEQ multiplex PCR using 35 Vbeta forward and 13 Jbeta reverse primers. Broad study findings and their caveats: Compared with normal scalp, lesional scalp had higher clonality and more expanded CD8+ clones, particularly in alopecia totalis/universalis, a pattern that suggests antigenic drive. Compared with mice, TCR sequences shared between patients were less clear, possibly partly because of HLA diversity across the patient population. Resident alphabeta T cells in normal human skin are also sequenced, complicating scalp TCR repertoire analysis, unlike mouse skin dominated by gammadelta T cells.

Concerning this clone: Its antigen remains unidentified. One base away there is no much larger clone; base qualities are not given.

CDR1 SGHRS and CDR2 YFSETQ are derived from the germline V gene. From the cysteine up to the phenylalanine, the CDR3 has a length of 13 residues. Only CDR3 DNA is held: 39 bases, read in frame from base 1. V loses 1 base, J loses 7 bases, and the germline ends lie 8 bases apart. Receptor libraries were prepared by the immunoSEQ multiplex PCR assay. RNA was extracted from all samples and reverse transcribed into cDNA, which served as template for TCR sequencing. First-strand cDNA was synthesized with SuperScript III using a 2:1 mix of oligo-dT and random hexamers. A synthetic immune receptor repertoire was used to assess amplification bias, and residual bias was removed computationally. Turning to the authors' computational methods: Raw reads were preprocessed to remove errors, and CDR3 was defined by IMGT conventions from the conserved cysteine to phenylalanine. Clonality was calculated as 1 minus Shannon entropy normalized by log2 of the number of productive unique TCRs. Whether each scalp clone was CD4 or CD8 was inferred by checking scalp TCRbeta sequences against the CD4 and CD8 repertoires from sorted blood. The table was pulled from immuneACCESS by TCRdb, which kept in-frame rearrangements only. Such tables lose some clones; where checked, under half of the loss comes from unresolved V genes, and the rest has no known cause. That table supplies the V and J calls and clone size; D and trimming were determined from the DNA. The sample includes about 120,000 clones, with 35% to 40% observed a single time. The ten largest clones capture approximately 2.8% of the sample.

Lesional scalp punch biopsies and peripheral blood were collected from alopecia areata patients. PBMCs were isolated by density centrifugation and stained for CD3, CD4 and CD8, and CD4+ and CD8+ T cells were sorted on a FACSAria. Sample: CD4+ T cells sorted from blood. The TCR comes from a human donor with alopecia areata. The chain couples TRBV5-1 to TRBJ1-4; the D gene identity is not certain. The bases are TGCGCCAGCAGCTTGTCGGGATCTGAAAAACTGTTTTTT. Translated, it reads CASSLSGSEKLFF.